The 3 T cell receptor beta chains below were found in one sample sequenced in a study of T-cell memory formation after mild COVID-19. A single record per CDR3 protein comes from TCRdb applying MiXCR to the 5' RACE reads. The sample carries about 110,000 distinct CDR3 sequences, around 17% recorded once. The sample was PBMCs or a T cell subset sorted from them (not recorded which). The receptors stem from a man aged 18 to 30 who had mild COVID-19 (a few samples of this study predate the infection). Cell type and time point are not known.

The gene calls are TRBV20-1 and TRBJ1-1; D is ambiguous. Germline CDR1 and CDR2: DFQATT and SNEGSKA (reference sequence). There are 12 residues in the CDR3. Trimming shortened V by 1 base and J by 10 bases, and 13 bases separated the two germline ends. The CDR3 sequence is CSARGVEVSAFF. The CDR3, as DNA: TGCAGTGCTAGAGGGGTGGAGGTCTCAGCTTTCTTT.

The table lists this clonotype with a few counts. The chain combines TRBV7-2 with TRBJ1-2; 9 bases are a match to TRBD1. The length of the CDR3 is 14 residues. CDR1 is SGHTA, CDR2 FQGNSA, per germline. V trimming: 5 bases; J trimming: 4 bases; junction bases outside the gene matches: 5. The CDR3 sequence: CASSRDRESYGYTF. CDR3 nucleotides: TGTGCCAGCAGCCGGGACAGGGAGTCCTATGGCTACACCTTC.

This clonotype occurred a few times. The genes are TRBV6-2 or TRBV6-3 and TRBJ2-7; 7 bases map to TRBD1. V lost 0 bases and J lost 2; bases outside the gene matches: 1. CDR1 MNHEY and CDR2 SVGEGT come from the germline V gene. There are 14 residues in the CDR3. The CDR3 bases are TGTGCCAGCAGTTACTCCGGGACAGCCTACGAGCAGTACTTC. It is translated as CASSYSGTAYEQYF.